A single sample gave rise to the 15 T cell receptor beta chains below, sequenced in a study of vaccination and CD4 T cells after COVID-19. Treatment specified: 10-day PBMC culture with coronavirus spike peptide pools or control peptides (ViraFEST assay). Their antigens remain unidentified. The Oncomine TCR Beta short-read assay sequenced DNA from cultured CD4+ T cells. TCRdb reprocessed the PCR reads via MiXCR and lists one record per CDR3 protein. Counted here are some 14,000 distinct CDR3 sequences, 61% occurring once; the ten biggest clones make up about 7.8%. Sequencing input: CD4+ T cells from blood, cultured in vitro. These receptors were taken from a human donor who had recovered from COVID-19.

The chain links TRBV12-3 or TRBV12-4 to TRBJ2-7; no clear D. CDR3 length equals 13 residues. V lost 3 bases to trimming and J lost 3 bases, with 9 bases between them. The CDR3 here is CASSFKANYEQYF. The CDR3, as DNA: TGTGCCAGCAGTTTCAAGGCAAACTACGAGCAGTACTTC.

This clonotype has only a few counts. The chain has TRBV2 and TRBJ2-7; possibly TRBD1 for D (6 bases). The germline CDR1 and CDR2 sequences are SNHLY and FYNNEI. V was shortened by 6 bases and J by 4 bases, with 19 bases between the two germline ends. The CDR3 covers 15 residues. The CDR3 loop reads CASSGLLTGIYEQYF. In nucleotides, the CDR3 is TGTGCCAGCAGCGGCCTCTTGACAGGAATATACGAGCAGTACTTC.

The chain uses TRBV10-3 and TRBJ1-2, with D perhaps matching TRBD1 (5 bases). With 5 bases removed from V and 5 bases from J, the gap between germline ends came to 12 bases. CDR3 length: 13 residues. The germline gives CDR1 ENHRY, CDR2 SYGVKD. The CDR3 protein is CAISTTGEYGYTF. In nucleotides, the CDR3 is TGTGCCATCAGTACTACAGGCGAATATGGCTACACCTTC.

This chain links TRBV6-5 with TRBJ1-3; no clear D gene. Germline V CDR1 and CDR2: MNHEY, SVGAGI. The ends were cut back, 4 bases at V and 0 bases at J, with 7 bases in the middle. The CDR3 is made up of 14 amino acids. The CDR3 sequence is CASSSYSSGNTIYF. The CDR3 DNA follows: TGTGCCAGCAGTTCCTACTCCTCTGGAAACACCATATATTTT.

This clonotype was seen a few times. The chain carries TRBV10-1 and TRBJ2-7; 14 bases match TRBD2. With V trimmed by 6 bases and J by 2 bases, 6 bases remained unmatched. The length of the CDR3 is 16 residues. Germline assignment: CDR1 WNHNN and CDR2 SYGVQD (reference sequence). The DNA of the CDR3 is TGCGCCAGCAGCGCCGGGACTAGCGGGAGACCCTACGAGCAGTACTTC. It specifies CASSAGTSGRPYEQYF.

There are a few counts of this clonotype. This chain uses TRBV12-3 or TRBV12-4 with TRBJ1-2; maybe TRBD1 (6 bases). This CDR3 is built from 13 residues. V lost 5 bases, J lost 4 bases, and 11 bases lay in between. In DNA, the CDR3 is TGTGCCAGCAGTCGACCGGACAGCTATGGCTACACCTTC. It codes for CASSRPDSYGYTF.

The rearrangement joins TRBV6-2 or TRBV6-3 to TRBJ2-3; D not resolved. Germline CDR1 reads MNHEY; CDR2 reads SVGEGT. The CDR3 runs to 12 residues. The V and J ends lost 5 bases and 4 bases respectively, with 7 bases between them. CDR3 bases: TGTGCCAGCAGTCAATCGGCAGATACGCAGTATTTT. Its protein is CASSQSADTQYF.

Here the CDR3 reads CATSVNTNSYEQYF. CDR3 DNA: TGTGCCACCAGTGTGAACACCAACTCCTACGAGCAGTACTTC. The chain combines TRBV24-1 with TRBJ2-7; D is undetermined. V lost 5 bases, J lost 0 bases, and 10 bases lay in between. The CDR3 has 14 residues. The germline V gene has CDR1 KGHDR and CDR2 SFDVKD.

The V and J genes are TRBV18 and TRBJ1-4; 7 bases fit TRBD1. This CDR3 has 16 residues. Germline lookup yields CDR1 KGHSH and CDR2 LQKENI. V gave up 6 bases and J gave up 7 bases; unmatched junction bases: 14. In nucleotides, the CDR3 is TGTGCCAGCTCGGACAGGACTAACCTCGGGGGTGAAAAACTGTTTTTT. Protein sequence: CASSDRTNLGGEKLFF.

The sample holds a few counts of this clonotype. CDR3 region: CASSSLGGLGTQHF. In DNA form, the CDR3 reads TGTGCCAGCAGCTCCCTGGGGGGGTTGGGGACCCAGCATTTT. The chain combines TRBV7-9 with TRBJ1-5; a weak D match, TRBD1 (5 bases). The CDR3 loop spans 14 amino acids. Germline V gene data show CDR1 as SEHNR and CDR2 as FQNEAQ (reference sequence). V was pared by 4 bases and J by 11 bases, with 18 bases between.

Remarks on this clonotype: The junction shows a germline mismatch at one end, possibly a read error. The chain couples TRBV20-1 to TRBJ2-7; D unclear. The CDR3 spans 12 residues. The germline CDR1 and CDR2 sequences are DFQATT and SNEGSKA (reference sequence). CDR3 sequence (DNA): TGCAGTGCTAGCGGGTTCTCCAACGAGCAGTACTTC. It translates to CSASGFSNEQYF.

The chain recombines TRBV28 with TRBJ2-1, with 9 bases that match TRBD2. V shed 3 bases and J 8 bases; nucleotides not matched to a gene: 14. CDR3 length equals 17 residues. Germline V gene sequence: CDR1 MDHEN, CDR2 SYDVKM. The CDR3 DNA is TGTGCCAGCAGTTTCCCGGGACTAGCTATTGGAGGAGATGAGCAGTTCTTC. Residues: CASSFPGLAIGGDEQFF.

Here the CDR3 DNA reads TGCAGTGCTAGGGAACGGGCCGGGACCCAGTACTTC. It encodes CSARERAGTQYF. The gene calls are TRBV20-1 and TRBJ2-5, with D hard to call. Germline V lookup: CDR1 DFQATT, CDR2 SNEGSKA (reference sequence). The CDR3 is made up of 12 amino acids. The V and J ends lost 3 bases and 7 bases respectively, with 12 bases between them.

The chain couples TRBV15 to TRBJ1-2; 7 bases map to TRBD1. Trimming cost V 7 bases and J 6 bases; bases outside gene matches: 8. Per the germline V gene, CDR1 is LNHNV and CDR2 is YYDKDF (reference sequence). This CDR3 contains 13 residues. The CDR3 region is CATNYGQEDGYTF. The CDR3 DNA follows: TGTGCCACCAATTATGGACAGGAGGATGGCTACACCTTC. Full variable domain (missing parts from reference TRBV15 and TRBJ1-2): DAMVIQNPRYQVTQFGKPVTLSCSQTLNHNVMYWYQQKSSQAPKLLFHYYDKDFNNEADTPDNFQSRRPNTSFCFLDIRSPGLGDTAMYLCATNYGQEDGYTFGSGTRLTVV.

The rearrangement joins TRBV11-1 to TRBJ1-1; a possible D gene is TRBD1 (6 bases). This CDR3 spans 16 amino acids. V lost 3 bases to trimming and J lost 1 base, with 15 bases between them. Germline V CDR1 and CDR2: SGHAT, FQDESV (reference sequence). DNA of the CDR3: TGTGCCAGCAGCTTGATGGGGGGCACCTCGAACACTGAAGCTTTCTTT. Amino acid sequence: CASSLMGGTSNTEAFF.